The 19 T cell receptor beta chains given below trace back to one sample, sequenced in a study of T cells in Graves' hyperthyroidism and ophthalmopathy. The CDR3 regions of TCR beta were amplified from RNA transcripts. RT-PCR in the first round (using the HTBI primer set) targeted the TCR CDR3. TCRdb re-derived calls from the multiplex PCR reads in MiXCR, one entry per CDR3 protein. The sample consists of 250,000 to 300,000 distinct CDR3 sequences, roughly 18% of them appearing once. Sequencing input: blood. Receptor source: a man between 45 and 60 years old with Graves' ophthalmopathy.

This clonotype occurred a few times. The rearrangement uses TRBV28 and TRBJ1-5, with D possibly matching TRBD1 (6 bases). Germline CDR1 reads MDHEN; CDR2 reads SYDVKM. There are 20 residues in the CDR3. V lost 8 bases to trimming and J lost 0 bases, with 29 bases between them. In DNA form, the CDR3 reads TGTGCCAGCCCTCGGGGCCCCGAGGGGGAGAAACCTTATAGCAATCAGCCCCAGCATTTT. The encoded protein is CASPRGPEGEKPYSNQPQHF.

This clonotype was picked up many times. The genes are TRBV11-2 and TRBJ2-7; D might be TRBD2 (6 bases). The CDR3 contains 15 residues. Trimming shortened V by 1 base and J by 7 bases, and 17 bases separated the two germline ends. From germline, CDR1 is SGHAT and CDR2 FQNNGV. In nucleotides, the CDR3 is TGTGCCAGCAGCTTAGTGGCAGCGGGCTCTGCGGAGCAGTACTTC. It codes for CASSLVAAGSAEQYF.

V usage is TRBV11-2 and J usage is TRBJ2-7, with TRBD2 matching over 7 bases. The germline CDR1 and CDR2 sequences are SGHAT and FQNNGV. This CDR3 has 17 residues. V shed 6 bases, J shed 4 bases, and the junction held 18 bases outside the gene matches. CDR3 in DNA: TGTGCCAGCAGTAGAGGTGGCAGCGGGGCCGGGTCGTACGAGCAGTACTTC. This codes for CASSRGGSGAGSYEQYF.

This clonotype showed up many times. The gene calls are TRBV6-5 and TRBJ2-7; D may be TRBD1 (5 bases). Germline V gene lookup returns CDR1 MNHEY and CDR2 SVGAGI. V was pared by 0 bases and J by 7 bases, with 13 bases between. CDR3 size: 14 residues. The CDR3 bases are TGTGCCAGCAGTTACTCGTCCCAGGGTATGGAGCAGTACTTC. Translating it yields CASSYSSQGMEQYF.

This clonotype was observed a handful of times. The chain carries TRBV20-1 and TRBJ2-3, with 10 bases lining up with TRBD1. V dropped 1 base and J dropped 5; count of bases not matched to a gene: 6. The germline V gene encodes CDR1 DFQATT and CDR2 SNEGSKA (reference sequence). The CDR3 loop spans 15 amino acids. The chain's CDR3 is CSARGDRGQQDTQYF. CDR3 DNA sequence: TGCAGTGCTAGAGGAGACAGGGGGCAACAAGATACGCAGTATTTT.

This clonotype was counted a few times. This rearrangement joins TRBV24-1 to TRBJ2-3; TRBD2 is a possible D gene (5 bases). V was pared by 5 bases and J by 0 bases, with 11 bases between. CDR3 length: 15 amino acids. Germline V lookup: CDR1 KGHDR, CDR2 SFDVKD. CDR3 residues: CATSATAASTDTQYF. The CDR3 DNA reads TGTGCCACCAGTGCCACAGCGGCTAGCACAGATACGCAGTATTTT.

This clonotype appeared many times. This chain uses TRBV28 with TRBJ2-5; D is possibly TRBD1 (6 bases). The V end was cut by 4 bases, the J end by 1 base, with 13 bases between. Germline V CDR1 and CDR2: MDHEN, SYDVKM. CDR3 length: 15 amino acids. In DNA form, the CDR3 reads TGTGCCAGCAGTTCTTCCGGGACATCCCAAGAGACCCAGTACTTC. Encoded protein: CASSSSGTSQETQYF.

This clonotype has just a few counts. The junction departs from the called germline gene at one end, perhaps through a read error. The rearrangement joins TRBV7-9 to TRBJ2-5; D remains unclear. CDR1 is SEHNR and CDR2 is FQNEAQ in the germline V gene (reference sequence). This CDR3 contains 8 residues. CDR3 sequence: CASSPLDF. CDR3 in DNA: TGTGCCAGCAGCCCACTCGACTTC.

This rearrangement joins TRBV20-1 to TRBJ2-1; D possibly matches TRBD1 or TRBD2 (5 bases each). The CDR3 covers 17 residues. Germline loops: CDR1 DFQATT, CDR2 SNEGSKA (reference sequence). V was shortened by 1 base and J by 4 bases, with 20 bases between the two germline ends. The CDR3 region has the DNA TGCAGTGCTAGAGTAGCCCGGGGCAGCGCATATTACAATGAGCAGTTCTTC. Its translation: CSARVARGSAYYNEQFF.

This clonotype was counted ten times or more. The chain has TRBV28 and TRBJ2-7; the D gene is possibly TRBD2 (5 bases). The germline V gene encodes CDR1 MDHEN and CDR2 SYDVKM. CDR3 length: 12 residues. V shed 2 bases and J shed 3 bases, with 5 bases lying between them. CDR3 bases: TGTGCCAGCAGTTTAGAGGGCTACGAGCAGTACTTC. Translation gives CASSLEGYEQYF.

This clonotype has only a few counts. This chain joins TRBV7-6 and TRBJ2-7, with 8 bases aligning to TRBD2. Trimming took 5 bases from V and 1 from J; bases not matched to a gene: 13. The CDR3 sequence is 17 residues long. The germline CDR1 and CDR2 sequences are SGHVS and FNYEAQ. The CDR3 region has the DNA TGTGCCAGCAGCCCGGCGGCTAGCGGGTCGAGGTCCTACGAGCAGTACTTC. It yields the protein CASSPAASGSRSYEQYF.

V is TRBV10-2 and J is TRBJ1-2; D may be TRBD1 (5 bases). Germline lookup yields CDR1 WSHSY and CDR2 SAAADI. The CDR3 loop spans 16 amino acids. Trimming took 6 bases from V and 1 from J, leaving 18 bases between them. The CDR3 DNA reads TGCGCCAGCAGATTCGGGGGGTCATATAGTAACTATGGCTACACCTTC. Translation gives CASRFGGSYSNYGYTF.

This chain uses TRBV9 with TRBJ2-5; D unclear. This CDR3 is built from 15 residues. Per the germline V gene, CDR1 is SGDLS and CDR2 is YYNGEE. V gave up 2 bases and J gave up 4 bases, with 15 bases separating them. CDR3 amino acids: CASSVTSLMGETQYF. CDR3 bases: TGTGCCAGCAGCGTTACGAGTTTGATGGGAGAGACCCAGTACTTC.

CDR3 nucleotides: TGCAGCGTGACTACCGGGACAGGGAGCACCGGGGAGCTGTTTTTT. Its protein is CSVTTGTGSTGELFF. V and J are TRBV29-1 and TRBJ2-2; TRBD1 aligns across 9 bases. There are 15 residues in the CDR3. Germline assignment: CDR1 SQVTM and CDR2 ANQGSEA. V was clipped by 6 bases and J by 4 bases; unmatched bases: 9.

There are many counts of this clonotype. The chain joins TRBV5-1 to TRBJ2-7; 7 nucleotides agree with TRBD1. The CDR3 extends over 12 amino acids. V lost 3 bases and J lost 4; bases outside the gene matches: 1. Germline lookup yields CDR1 SGHRS and CDR2 YFSETQ. The CDR3 region has the DNA TGCGCCAGCAGCTGGGACAGTTACGAGCAGTACTTC. Its translation: CASSWDSYEQYF.

As to this clonotype: This may come from a read error, since a much larger clone is one base off. This chain links TRBV7-9 with TRBJ2-1; tentative D call: TRBD2 (5 bases). The CDR3 has 15 amino acids. Germline-derived CDR1 and CDR2 are SEHNR and FQNEAQ (reference sequence). V shed 1 base and J shed 8 bases, with 15 bases lying between them. CDR3 in amino acids: CASSLGTPVADEQFF. In nucleotides, the CDR3 is TGTGCCAGCAGCTTAGGGACTCCGGTGGCCGATGAGCAGTTCTTC.

In its sample, this clonotype was seen many times. CDR3 bases: TGCGCCAGCAGCTCCGCCACTAGCGGGAGAGGGGCCTACCAAGAGACCCAGTACTTC. Protein sequence: CASSSATSGRGAYQETQYF. The chain uses TRBV5-1 and TRBJ2-5; 11 positions agree with TRBD2. Per germline, CDR1 SGHRS and CDR2 YFSETQ. The CDR3 sequence is 19 residues long. The junction had 13 bases not matched to a gene; V was cut back by 3 bases and J by 0 bases. Using reference TRBV5-1 and TRBJ2-5 for the parts outside the CDR3, the full variable domain is KAGVTQTPRYLIKTRGQQVTLSCSPISGHRSVSWYQQTPGQGLQFLFEYFSETQRNKGNFPGRFSGRQFSNSRSEMNVSTLELGDSALYLCASSSATSGRGAYQETQYFGPGTRLLVL.

There are many counts of this clonotype. The CDR3 region is CASSQAANIVYEQYF. DNA of the CDR3: TGTGCCAGCAGCCAAGCGGCAAACATAGTTTACGAGCAGTACTTC. The chain couples TRBV3-1 to TRBJ2-7; the D is unclear. Per the germline V gene, CDR1 is LGHDT and CDR2 is YNNKEL (reference sequence). The CDR3 spans 15 residues. Trimming pared 1 base from V and 4 bases from J, leaving 14 bases between.

The chain recombines TRBV3-1 with TRBJ2-7; D remains unclear. There are 16 residues in the CDR3. Trimming removed 0 bases at V and 1 base at J, with 13 bases between. Germline V gene data show CDR1 as LGHDT and CDR2 as YNNKEL (reference sequence). CDR3 sequence: CASSQDISGPSYEQYF. Here the CDR3 DNA reads TGTGCCAGCAGCCAAGATATTAGTGGTCCGTCCTACGAGCAGTACTTC.